The clone carrying this TCR beta chain was observed at least ten times. The sample comes from a study of T-cell memory formation after mild COVID-19. The ends were cut back, 2 bases at V and 6 bases at J, with 8 bases in the middle. The CDR3 spans 13 residues. MiXCR, applied by TCRdb to the 5' RACE reads, yields one record per CDR3 protein. The table records about 39,000 distinct CDR3 sequences, roughly 6.1% of them present only once. The J gene is TRBJ1-5, the V gene TRBV12-3 or TRBV12-4, with a possible D match to TRBD1 (6 bases). Sequences were obtained from PBMCs or a T cell subset sorted from them (not recorded which). This TCR came from an adult who had mild COVID-19 (a few samples of this study predate the infection). Cell type and time point are not known. CDR3 DNA: TGTGCCAGCAGTTTATCAGGGGTTCAGCCCCAGCATTTT. It specifies CASSLSGVQPQHF.